The present T cell receptor beta chain was sequenced within a study of breast tumors, draining lymph nodes, adjacent tissues. Samples came from axillary lymph nodes draining the breast cancer. In its sample, this clonotype was seen many times. V gave up 5 bases and J gave up 10 bases; unmatched junction bases: 11. The CDR3 spans 16 residues. Germline loops: CDR1 SGHTA, CDR2 FQGNSA. Via MiXCR, TCRdb re-called the multiplex PCR reads, giving one row per CDR3 protein. The table has some 230,000 distinct CDR3 sequences, about 34% seen once. The clonotype was recovered from a female donor with breast cancer. Some clones in this sample may be carry-over from other donors' samples. Sequenced material: axillary lymph node tissue. The chain recombines TRBV7-2 with TRBJ2-1; 13 positions agree with TRBD2. The CDR3 sequence is CASSPTLAGGLREQFF. CDR3 DNA: TGTGCCAGCAGCCCAACACTAGCGGGAGGGTTAAGGGAGCAGTTCTTC.